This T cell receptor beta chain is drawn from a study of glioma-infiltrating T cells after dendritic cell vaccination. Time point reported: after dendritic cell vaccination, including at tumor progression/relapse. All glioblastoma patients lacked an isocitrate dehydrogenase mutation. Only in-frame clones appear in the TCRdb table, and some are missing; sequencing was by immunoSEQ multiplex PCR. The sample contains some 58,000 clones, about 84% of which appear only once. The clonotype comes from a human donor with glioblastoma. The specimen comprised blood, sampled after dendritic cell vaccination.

In nucleotides, the CDR3 is TGTGCCAGCAGCGTAGCCTGTAGCTGGGAACCTCGGGACAGAGATAATCAGCCCCAGCATTTT. The encoded protein is CASSVACSWEPRDRDNQPQHF. V usage is TRBV9 and J usage is TRBJ1-5, with 7 bases fitting TRBD1. Germline CDR1 is SGDLS and CDR2 is YYNGEE. Losses at the gene ends were 0 bases for V and 4 bases for J; bases not matched to a gene: 22. The CDR3 totals 21 residues.